This T cell receptor beta chain was sequenced during a study of blood T cell repertoires in COVID-19. Produced via immunoSEQ multiplex PCR; TCRdb's table is partial and in-frame only. The sample holds about 290,000 clones, around 89% seen once. Points on this clone: Other nucleotide sequences in the sample specify the same CDR3.

Germline trimming cut 6 bases from V and 4 bases from J; bases unmatched to any gene: 3. Germline V gives CDR1 MNHEY, CDR2 SVGAGI. The CDR3 contains 13 residues. Sequencing input: peripheral blood. This TCR was sampled from a man aged 35 to 55 with acute or convalescent COVID-19. This chain joins TRBV6-5 and TRBJ1-2; 9 bases are shared with TRBD1. Here the CDR3 DNA reads TGTGCCAGCAGCAAGGGACAGGGCTATGGCTACACCTTC. Protein: CASSKGQGYGYTF.